These 15 T cell receptor beta chains were sequenced from one sample in a study of cytomegalovirus exposure and HLA in healthy donors. Data came from immunoSEQ multiplex PCR; TCRdb stores just in-frame clones and leaves some out. Among 220,000 or so clones listed, 80% to 85% were seen once. Sequenced input: PBMCs. These receptors originate from a woman between 25 and 40 years old in good health and CMV-seropositive.

The chain joins TRBV11-2 to TRBJ2-7; the match to TRBD2 covers 9 bases. Germline V gene sequence: CDR1 SGHAT, CDR2 FQNNGV. The CDR3 loop spans 14 amino acids. J was trimmed by 7 bases and V by 7 bases; bases with no gene match: 11. The CDR3, as DNA: TGTGCCAGCACCCCCGGGACTAGCAGCTCAGAGCAGTACTTC. Translated, it gives CASTPGTSSSEQYF.

Notes on this clone: This same CDR3 is encoded by further DNA sequences in the sample. This chain connects TRBV27 to TRBJ2-1, with 9 nucleotides matching TRBD1. CDR3 length: 14 residues. CDR1 is MNHEY, CDR2 SMNVEV, per germline (reference sequence). The junction had 1 base not matched to a gene; V was cut back by 3 bases and J by 4 bases. CDR3 loop: CASSFGQGYNEQFF. The CDR3 nucleotides are TGTGCCAGCAGTTTTGGACAGGGGTACAATGAGCAGTTCTTC.

The J gene is TRBJ1-2, the V gene TRBV30; D is unresolved. Germline assignment: CDR1 GTSNPN and CDR2 SVGIG (reference sequence). The CDR3 is 13 amino acids. V lost 2 bases to trimming and J lost 3 bases, with 10 bases between them. CDR3 in DNA: TGTGCCTGGAGTCCGGACGTTTACTATGGCTACACCTTC. Protein product: CAWSPDVYYGYTF.

V usage is TRBV9 and J usage is TRBJ1-2; D possibly corresponds to TRBD1 (5 bases). Trimming took 2 bases from V and 5 from J, leaving 10 bases between them. CDR3 length: 13 residues. Per the germline V gene, CDR1 is SGDLS and CDR2 is YYNGEE. CDR3 sequence (DNA): TGTGCCAGCAGCGTGGGGACGCAGTATGGCTACACCTTC. Translating it yields CASSVGTQYGYTF.

This clone was counted once. The chain carries TRBV2 and TRBJ2-2; TRBD2 aligns across 11 bases. Trimming cost V 5 bases and J 7 bases; bases outside gene matches: 18. CDR3 length equals 19 residues. Per germline, CDR1 SNHLY and CDR2 FYNNEI. The CDR3 nucleotides read TGTGCCAGCAGTCCCACGCAGACTAGCGGGATCGGTTCGGGCGGGGAGCTGTTTTTT. Encoded protein: CASSPTQTSGIGSGGELFF.

This sequence joins TRBV5-1 and TRBJ2-7; 12 nucleotides align to TRBD1. The CDR3 extends over 18 amino acids. Trimming at V came to 0 bases and at J to 2 bases, leaving 9 bases not matched to a gene. The germline CDR1 and CDR2 sequences are SGHRS and YFSETQ. The CDR3 here is CASSLDLRDRGRAYEQYF. The CDR3 DNA is TGCGCCAGCAGCTTGGATTTAAGGGACAGGGGGCGCGCCTACGAGCAGTACTTC.

The chain has TRBV25-1 and TRBJ2-7; D may be TRBD1 (6 bases). The V gene's germline CDR1 is MGHDK and CDR2 SYGVNS. Trimming stripped 5 bases from V and 1 base from J, with 18 bases between. The CDR3 covers 16 residues. The CDR3 sequence is CASSPGAAGLSYEQYF. In DNA form, the CDR3 reads TGTGCCAGCAGTCCAGGGGCGGCTGGCCTATCCTACGAGCAGTACTTC.

This chain connects TRBV30 to TRBJ2-4, with 8 bases aligning to TRBD2. CDR3 length: 17 residues. V lost 2 bases to trimming and J lost 0 bases; unmatched junction nucleotides: 9. Germline lookup yields CDR1 GTSNPN and CDR2 SVGIG (reference sequence). The chain's CDR3 is CAWSPYLAGLAKNIQYF. The CDR3 nucleotides are TGTGCCTGGAGTCCTTACCTAGCGGGTCTAGCCAAAAACATTCAGTACTTC.

The chain joins TRBV2 to TRBJ2-7, with 10 bases aligning to TRBD2. The V and J ends lost 5 bases and 3 bases, in that order; junction bases with no gene match: 13. The CDR3 spans 17 residues. Per the germline V gene, CDR1 is SNHLY and CDR2 is FYNNEI. The CDR3 protein is CASSPGILAGTYYEQYF. In nucleotides, the CDR3 is TGTGCCAGCAGTCCAGGGATACTAGCGGGGACTTACTACGAGCAGTACTTC. The full variable domain, its missing parts supplied by reference TRBV2 and TRBJ2-7, is EPEVTQTPSHQVTQMGQEVILRCVPISNHLYFYWYRQILGQKVEFLVSFYNNEISEKSEIFDDQFSVERPDGSNFTLKIRSTKLEDSAMYFCASSPGILAGTYYEQYFGPGTRLTVT.

The rearrangement links TRBV30 to TRBJ1-5; the match to TRBD1 covers 8 bases. Germline CDR1 and CDR2: GTSNPN and SVGIG (reference sequence). Trimming at V came to 6 bases and at J to 5 bases, leaving 6 bases not matched to a gene. CDR3 length equals 13 residues. The CDR3 nucleotides are TGTGCCTGCAGACAGGGGATGCATCAGCCCCAGCATTTT. It is translated as CACRQGMHQPQHF.

V gene TRBV7-9 combines with J gene TRBJ1-2; D is ambiguous. Trimming took 3 bases from V and 3 from J, leaving 8 bases between them. This CDR3 contains 13 residues. Germline CDR1 reads SEHNR; CDR2 reads FQNEAQ (reference sequence). CDR3 bases: TGTGCCAGCAGCTTCCCCGGCGACTATGGCTACACCTTC. Protein product: CASSFPGDYGYTF.

The rearrangement joins TRBV7-9 to TRBJ1-4; the D gene is possibly TRBD1 (5 bases). The CDR3 is made up of 15 amino acids. Germline lookup yields CDR1 SEHNR and CDR2 FQNEAQ (reference sequence). V lost 3 bases and J lost 7, with 15 bases in between. CDR3 in amino acids: CASSFKGGVSEKLFF. CDR3 nucleotides: TGTGCCAGCAGCTTCAAGGGAGGGGTATCTGAAAAACTGTTTTTT.

V gene TRBV5-6 combines with J gene TRBJ2-3; D is unresolved. The CDR3 runs 13 residues. From germline, CDR1 is SGHDT and CDR2 YYEEEE. V lost 2 bases and J 10 bases, leaving 14 bases between the germline ends. CDR3 amino acids: CASSLSSTYSQYF. CDR3 nucleotide sequence: TGTGCCAGCAGCTTATCCTCGACTTACTCGCAGTATTTT.

This clone was seen once. The chain recombines TRBV6-5 with TRBJ1-1; D gene uncertain. The CDR3 totals 12 residues. Trimming pared 6 bases from V and 4 bases from J, leaving 9 bases between. Germline V gene data show CDR1 as MNHEY and CDR2 as SVGAGI. The CDR3 DNA reads as TGTGCCAGCAGCCCGTCGGGCACTGAAGCTTTCTTT. Amino acids: CASSPSGTEAFF.

This CDR3 reads CASSFFGDSYGYTF. The CDR3 bases are TGTGCCAGCAGTTTCTTTGGGGACAGCTATGGCTACACCTTC. The chain joins TRBV27 to TRBJ1-2, with TRBD1 matching over 7 bases. Germline-derived CDR1 and CDR2 are MNHEY and SMNVEV (reference sequence). This CDR3 region has 14 residues. Losses at the gene ends were 3 bases for V and 4 bases for J; bases not matched to a gene: 5.